Sequencing of this T cell receptor (beta chain) was carried out in a study of spatial heterogeneity in lung cancer. Background on the study: A T cell module score from matched bulk RNA-seq correlated strongly with TCR transcript counts in tumor regions.

V shed 0 bases and J 5 bases; nucleotides not matched to a gene: 2. There are 14 residues in the CDR3. CDR1 SGHRS and CDR2 YFSETQ come from the germline V gene. By share, this clonotype counts as medium-sized (0.01 to 0.1%). The antigen remains undetermined. Every TCR cDNA molecule bore its own unique molecular identifier. MiXCR, applied by TCRdb to the 5' RACE reads, yields one record per CDR3 protein. The table lists about 17,000 distinct CDR3 sequences, roughly 5.7% of them singletons. Time point specified: sample taken at primary tumor resection. The donors, more than 55 patients with untreated early-stage non-small cell lung cancer, provided the samples. The study sequenced unsorted whole RNA from tumor, nontumor lung or frozen PBMC. The study's findings and limits: Within tumors, counts of expanded alpha and beta TCRs tracked tumor mutation counts.

The sample in question was lung tumor tissue, obtained at surgery. This chain joins TRBV5-1 and TRBJ2-1, with 7 bases fitting TRBD2. This TCR derives from a male donor with early-stage non-small cell lung cancer. The CDR3 reads CASSLEAGNNEQFF. In DNA, the CDR3 is TGCGCCAGCAGCTTGGAAGCGGGAAACAATGAGCAGTTCTTC.